The text below deals with one T cell receptor (beta chain). The source of the sample is a study of blood T cell repertoires in COVID-19. The overall study: The United States, Italy and Spain were the sources of the acute and convalescent COVID-19 samples. T cells, B-cell-depleted T cells, or PBMCs supplied cDNA or gDNA.

The J segment lost 5 bases and the V segment lost 3 bases, leaving 7 bases of the junction unmatched. The V gene's germline CDR1 is SGHTA and CDR2 FQGNSA. The CDR3 is 16 amino acids. In the original analysis: Estimation of nucleated cell counts was performed using reference gene primer amplification. The method was immunoSEQ multiplex PCR; TCRdb's version includes in-frame clones alone and lacks a portion of them. That table furnishes V, J and clone size, whereas the DNA furnished D and trimming. The data contain roughly 250,000 clones, 84% of them singletons. This chain joins TRBV7-2 and TRBJ2-3, with TRBD2 matching over 11 bases. Input material: peripheral blood. The receptor comes from a man aged 50-60 years with acute or convalescent COVID-19. CDR3 DNA sequence: TGTGCCAGCAGCTTGACGTCCGGGACTAGCGGAGATACGCAGTATTTT. Translated, it gives CASSLTSGTSGDTQYF.